This TCR beta chain originates from a study of blood T cells in healthy people across ages (dated by TCRdb to between 2014 and 2017). Looking at the study overall: Template switching captured roughly one uniquely barcoded TCR beta cDNA molecule per two T cells in model experiments. Using deep sequencing normalized with unique cDNA molecular identifiers, the study measured how TCR beta repertoire diversity changes with age. Four age groups were formed from the donors: young (average roughly 15 years), middle-aged (approximately 40), aged (approximately 60) and long-lived (about 80). To avoid experimental bias, donors of different ages were randomly spread across the sequencing lanes. The study analyzed two additional independent replicas of 1 million unique cDNA reads from the same blood draw for two donors, one aged 18 to 30 and one aged 80 or older.

Summary of the overall study and its limitations: A strong correlation was found between observed TCR beta diversity and the percentage of naive T cells measured by flow cytometry. Estimates of total diversity from one million sequenced T cells were regarded as lower bounds and underestimates. As age increased, observed TCR beta diversity per million T cells dropped in a roughly linear way, and a significant reduction was already evident by age 40. Because the CMV infection status of the donors was unknown, age-related changes in expanded clonotypes may potentially have been confounded. The long-lived group showed more naive CD4+ T cells, fewer expanded clones and increased TCR diversity than the aged group, suggesting age selection. Since profiling was done on bulk unsorted PBMCs, naive and antigen-experienced compartments could not be conclusively compared.

The library was generated by 5' RACE. The second PCR ran for about 7 to 11 cycles and used a J-beta primer mix along with a sample-barcoded 5' primer. A template-switch 5' adaptor carrying 12 random nucleotides introduced a unique molecular identifier onto each TCR beta cDNA molecule. Each sample yielded at least 3 million CDR3-containing paired-end reads. All of the RNA was converted into first-strand cDNA using the Mint cDNA synthesis kit, with a TRBC-specific oligonucleotide serving as the primer. Following uracil-DNA glycosylase treatment, a first 18-cycle PCR with universal primers M1SS and BC2_uni_R was performed on all cDNA. In the original analysis: For normalization, 1 million high-quality reads were randomly selected from each sample, with every read carrying a distinct molecular identifier. Reads sharing molecular identifiers were discarded rather than binned into consensus sequences. MiTCR, run with a Q25 quality threshold and the strictest error-elimination algorithm, handled CDR3 identification, clonotype clustering and error correction. A nonparametric unseen species model with Euler transformation was used to estimate a lower bound on total TCR beta diversity. Through fastp at Q25 and MiXCR, TCRdb rebuilt clones from the public reads, retaining in-frame beta chains. Identical CDR3 proteins give one entry, which carries the most common genes and DNA. The V and J calls reflect TCRdb's pipeline rather than the authors' work. The sample table shows around 1,900,000 distinct CDR3 sequences, and roughly 43% are seen once. Under 25% of the sample is taken by the ten largest.

In the case of this clonotype: The specificity of this receptor is unknown. Qualities for individual bases were not recorded, and no much larger clone is one base off.

Systemically healthy Caucasian individuals from Russia, 39 in total and aged about 6 to 95 years, were included as donors. Each donor gave ten milliliters of peripheral blood, collected into EDTA-treated Vacutainer tubes. Ficoll-Paque density-gradient centrifugation was used to isolate PBMCs, with at least 6 million per sample. Total RNA was extracted from PBMCs with Trizol reagent, with at least 6 micrograms obtained per sample. Naive CD45RAhigh/CD27high T cell percentages were measured by flow cytometry on a PBMC aliquot from every donor. The CDR3 contains 14 residues, cysteine and phenylalanine counted. The CDR3 DNA has 42 bases and is translated from base 1. V loses 11 bases at its end and J loses 5 bases; junction bases beyond the gene matches: 10. CDR1 and CDR2, per the germline V gene, are MDHEN and SYDVKM.

The clonotype originates from a human donor in good health. Recombination linked TRBV28 to TRBJ1-5; TRBD1 agrees with 9 junctional bases. Input material: blood. The CDR3 here reads CAGRRTGEYQPQHF. The DNA is TGTGCCGGACGAAGGACAGGGGAGTATCAGCCCCAGCATTTT.